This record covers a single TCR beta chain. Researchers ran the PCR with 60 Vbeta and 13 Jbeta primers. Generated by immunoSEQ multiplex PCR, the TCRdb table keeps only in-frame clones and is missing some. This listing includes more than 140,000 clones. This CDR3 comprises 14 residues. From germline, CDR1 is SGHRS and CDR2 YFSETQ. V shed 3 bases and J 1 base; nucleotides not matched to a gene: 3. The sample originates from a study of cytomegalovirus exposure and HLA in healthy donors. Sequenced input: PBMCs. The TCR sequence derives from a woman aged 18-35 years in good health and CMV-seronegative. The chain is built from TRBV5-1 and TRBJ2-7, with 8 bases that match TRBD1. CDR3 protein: CASSSGTGSYEQYV. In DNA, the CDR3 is TGCGCCAGCAGCTCCGGGACAGGTTCCTACGAGCAGTACGTC.